Given below is one TCR beta chain in context. Germline values: CDR1 SGHTA, CDR2 FQGTGA. The CDR3 consists of 15 residues. V was pared by 5 bases and J by 2 bases, with 13 bases between. The data originate from a study of blood T cell repertoires in COVID-19. Study details: The samples span acute and convalescent COVID-19 from the United States, Italy and Spain. T cells, B-cell-depleted T cells, or PBMCs provided the cDNA or gDNA that served as material.

Profiled with immunoSEQ multiplex PCR; TCRdb holds only in-frame clones, not every one. Here the sample spans about 200,000 clones, about nine tenths being singletons. The sample comprised peripheral blood. The chain has TRBV7-3 and TRBJ2-1; tentative D call: TRBD1 (5 bases). This receptor was identified in an elderly man with acute or convalescent COVID-19. CDR3: CASSPTRVAYNEQFF. CDR3 bases: TGTGCCAGCAGCCCGACCAGGGTCGCCTACAATGAGCAGTTCTTC. Complete variable domain (other parts from reference TRBV7-3 and TRBJ2-1): GAGVSQTPSNKVTEKGKYVELRCDPISGHTALYWYRQSLGQGPEFLIYFQGTGAADDSGLPNDRFFAVRPEGSVSTLKIQRTERGDSAVYLCASSPTRVAYNEQFFGPGTRLTVL.